A selection of T cell receptor beta chains follows, all from one sample in a study of blood T cell dynamics during melanoma immunotherapy. TCRdb's table, derived via immunoSEQ multiplex PCR, lists solely in-frame clones and lacks some. The sample lists some 6,300 clones, approximately 80% occurring once. This sample comprised blood, obtained from a patient treated with checkpoint blockade. Receptors originate from a human donor with melanoma. Some clones in this sample may be carry-over from other donors' samples. CDR3s include the opening cysteine and the closing phenylalanine or tryptophan. The order of the fields is clone size, J gene, V gene, D gene, CDR3 length, CDR3 protein, CDR3 DNA. A D gene is named only where the DNA matches it firmly. The listing skips clone size in some rows; elsewhere it reads once, few, many or a size class.

>.|TRBJ2-3|TRBV7-2|.|16
CASSQIRSGSTDTQYF
TGTGCCAGCAGCCAAATCAGGTCCGGTAGCACAGATACGCAGTATTTT
>.|TRBJ2-1|TRBV29-1|.|11
CSVGADNEQFF
TGCAGCGTTGGGGCAGACAATGAGCAGTTCTTC
>.|TRBJ1-1|TRBV5-1|.|12
CASREVDSKAFF
TGCGCCAGCAGAGAGGTCGACAGTAAAGCTTTCTTT
>.|TRBJ2-3|TRBV6-5|TRBD1|15
CASSTPGGSTDTQYF
TGTGCCAGCAGTACCCCAGGGGGCAGCACAGATACGCAGTATTTT
>.|TRBJ2-1|TRBV5-6|.|13
CASTLLLGHEQFF
TGTGCCAGCACCTTGTTACTCGGGCATGAGCAGTTCTTC
>.|TRBJ1-6|TRBV30|TRBD1|13
CAWTTGGDSPLHF
TGTGCCTGGACCACAGGGGGAGATTCACCCCTCCACTTT
>once|TRBJ2-3|TRBV10-3|.|14
CAISEDTVTDTQYF
TGTGCCATCAGTGAAGACACGGTAACAGATACGCAGTATTTT
>.|TRBJ2-3|TRBV5-4|TRBD1|15
CASMLTGRSTDTQYF
TGTGCCAGCATGCTGACAGGGCGCAGCACAGATACGCAGTATTTT
>.|TRBJ2-7|TRBV2|.|12
CATRTAQYEQYF
TGTGCCACAAGGACAGCGCAGTACGAGCAGTACTTC
>few|TRBJ1-2|TRBV6-5|.|13
CASRSDGDYGYTF
TGTGCCAGCAGGTCAGACGGCGATTATGGCTACACCTTC
>.|TRBJ2-5|TRBV7-2|TRBD1|14
CASSGQGALETQYF
TGTGCCAGCAGCGGACAGGGGGCGTTGGAGACCCAGTACTTC
>few|TRBJ1-2|TRBV30|TRBD1|14
CAWNRDREKNGYTF
TGTGCCTGGAACCGGGACAGGGAAAAGAATGGCTACACCTTC
>.|TRBJ2-7|TRBV29-1|.|12
CSVESHSYEQYF
TGCAGCGTTGAATCCCACTCCTACGAGCAGTACTTC
>.|TRBJ2-1|TRBV6-1|TRBD2|15
CATSQTSGRYNEQFF
TGTGCCACCTCACAGACTAGCGGGAGGTACAATGAGCAGTTCTTC
>once|TRBJ2-5|TRBV6-5|.|13
CASRPAPGETQYF
TGTGCCAGCAGGCCCGCCCCAGGCGAGACCCAGTACTTC
>.|TRBJ1-1|TRBV19|TRBD1|18
CASTDRSLYRTLYTEAFF
TGTGCCAGTACGGACAGGTCCTTGTACCGTACCCTTTACACTGAAGCTTTCTTT
>.|TRBJ1-1|TRBV19|.|14
CASSIGPGPGEAFF
TGTGCCAGTAGTATAGGACCGGGGCCGGGGGAAGCTTTCTTT
>.|TRBJ2-7|TRBV19|TRBD1|14
CASSLRQGPYEQYF
TGTGCCAGTAGTCTTCGACAGGGGCCCTACGAGCAGTACTTC
>.|TRBJ2-1|TRBV4-1|TRBD2|16
CASSPIPSGTYNEQFF
TGCGCCAGCAGCCCGATTCCTAGCGGGACCTACAATGAGCAGTTCTTC
>.|TRBJ1-3|TRBV10-3|TRBD1|14
CAIRDQGDGNTIYF
TGTGCCATCAGAGATCAGGGGGACGGAAACACCATATATTTT
>few|TRBJ1-1|TRBV29-1|.|12
CSVGEGNTEAFF
TGCAGCGTTGGAGAAGGGAACACTGAAGCTTTCTTT
>.|TRBJ2-2|TRBV5-8|TRBD1|18
CASSFWTGSAQFTGELFF
TGTGCCAGCAGCTTTTGGACAGGGAGCGCTCAATTTACCGGGGAGCTGTTTTTT
>.|TRBJ2-7|TRBV10-1|.|13
CASSRDLEYEQYF
TGCGCCAGCAGCAGGGACCTGGAATACGAGCAGTACTTC
>.|TRBJ2-1|TRBV6-5|.|13
CASSNPPYNEQFF
TGTGCCAGCAGCAACCCTCCATACAATGAGCAGTTCTTC
>.|TRBJ2-3|TRBV27|TRBD2|15
CASSPSSGTTDTQYF
TGTGCCAGCAGCCCCTCTAGCGGGACCACAGATACGCAGTATTTT
>.|TRBJ2-5|TRBV27|TRBD2|17
CASSSRTSGSLEETQYF
TGTGCCAGCAGTTCCCGGACTAGCGGGAGTTTGGAGGAGACCCAGTACTTC
>.|TRBJ2-3|TRBV27|.|16
CASSSLGGAPTDTQYF
TGTGCCAGCAGTAGCTTGGGGGGGGCGCCCACAGATACGCAGTATTTT
>.|TRBJ2-7|TRBV12-5|.|12
CASGPGFGEQYF
TGTGCTAGTGGTCCAGGGTTTGGGGAGCAGTACTTC
>.|TRBJ1-5|TRBV19|.|14
CASTPATSNQPQHF
TGTGCCAGTACCCCGGCGACCAGCAATCAGCCCCAGCATTTT
>.|TRBJ1-2|TRBV5-6|.|17
CASSFYTGGRSNYGYTF
TGTGCCAGCAGCTTTTACACGGGTGGCAGGAGTAACTATGGCTACACCTTC
>.|TRBJ2-3|TRBV6-5|TRBD2|16
CASSYSASGGRDTQYF
TGTGCCAGCAGTTACTCGGCTAGCGGGGGTCGGGATACGCAGTATTTT
>.|TRBJ1-1|TRBV6-1|TRBD1|13
CASMRTGNTEAFF
TGTGCCAGCATGCGGACAGGGAACACTGAAGCTTTCTTT
>.|TRBJ2-2|TRBV28|.|12
CASSFGAGELFF
.
>once|TRBJ1-5|TRBV18|TRBD1|15
CASSPTQGAVQPQHF
TGTGCCAGCTCACCCACACAGGGGGCGGTTCAGCCCCAGCATTTT
>.|TRBJ2-1|TRBV10-1|.|14
CASSESPTRNEQFF
TGCGCCAGCAGTGAGTCTCCAACCCGTAATGAGCAGTTCTTC
>.|TRBJ1-1|TRBV2|.|12
CASKGETDGAFF
TGTGCCAGCAAGGGGGAAACTGATGGGGCTTTCTTT
>.|TRBJ2-5|TRBV9|TRBD1|15
CASSVEGQSQETQYF
TGTGCCAGCAGCGTAGAGGGACAGTCGCAGGAGACCCAGTACTTC
>.|TRBJ2-7|TRBV28|.|12
CASRGSSYEQYF
TGTGCCAGCAGGGGCAGCTCCTACGAGCAGTACTTC
>.|TRBJ2-7|TRBV23-1|.|15
CASSPHPLTGYEQYF
TGCGCCAGCAGTCCGCACCCTCTCACGGGCTACGAGCAGTACTTC
>.|TRBJ2-4|TRBV4-2|.|12
CASSQPLSIQYF
TGTGCCAGCAGCCAGCCCCTCTCCATTCAGTACTTC
>.|TRBJ2-5|TRBV6-5|TRBD2|16
CASSSSVGGVKETQYF
TGTGCCAGCAGTTCATCCGTGGGGGGGGTAAAAGAGACCCAGTACTTC
>.|TRBJ1-5|TRBV2|TRBD1|14
CASSNQGATQPQHF
TGTGCCAGCAGTAACCAGGGGGCCACGCAGCCCCAGCATTTT
>.|TRBJ2-1|TRBV20-1|TRBD2|11
CSMSGGAEQFF
TGCAGTATGAGCGGGGGAGCTGAGCAGTTCTTC
>.|TRBJ1-5|TRBV5-6|.|14
CASSLGTGYQPQHF
TGTGCCAGCAGCTTGGGTACGGGGTATCAGCCCCAGCATTTT
>.|TRBJ1-2|TRBV7-9|TRBD1|17
CASSLGGQGAGGYGYTF
TGTGCCAGCAGCTTAGGGGGACAGGGGGCCGGTGGCTATGGCTACACCTTC